This passage covers 30 T cell receptor beta chains from one sample sequenced in a study of blood T cell repertoires in COVID-19. Method: immunoSEQ multiplex PCR; TCRdb's copy keeps in-frame clones and lacks some. The table lists approximately 210,000 clones, around 83% of them singletons. Material: peripheral blood. All receptors derive from a man aged 45-65 years with active or convalescent COVID-19.

This clone was detected only a few times. This chain uses TRBV29-1 with TRBJ1-2, with TRBD1 as a possible D gene (6 bases). The CDR3 contains 11 residues. Trimming cost V 6 bases and J 4 bases, with 9 bases left between them. Looked up from germline, CDR1 is SQVTM and CDR2 is ANQGSEA. The CDR3 is CSVRTAYGYTF. CDR3 DNA: TGCAGCGTAAGGACAGCCTATGGCTACACCTTC.

The sample holds one count of this clone. The V and J genes are TRBV11-2 and TRBJ2-3; possible D gene TRBD2, 6 bases. Trimming shortened V by 3 bases and J by 9 bases, and 13 bases separated the two germline ends. Per the germline V gene, CDR1 is SGHAT and CDR2 is FQNNGV. The CDR3 sequence is 13 residues long. CDR3 region: CASSFPGVGTQYF. The CDR3 region has the DNA TGTGCCAGCAGCTTTCCGGGGGTGGGGACGCAGTATTTT.

This clone was recorded a few times. The V gene is TRBV3-1 (or the pseudogene TRBV3-2), the J gene TRBJ2-2; no clear D. Germline V lookup: CDR1 LGHDT, CDR2 YNNKEL (reference sequence). This CDR3 region has 12 residues. V lost 4 bases and J 7 bases, leaving 7 bases between the germline ends. CDR3 sequence (DNA): TGTGCCAGCAGCCCCCTCGTCGGGGAGCTGTTTTTT. Its protein product is CASSPLVGELFF.

In its sample, this clone was seen once. V and J are TRBV19 and TRBJ1-1, with D maybe TRBD1 (5 bases). CDR3 size: 16 residues. The V gene lost 3 bases and the J gene lost 1 base, with 15 bases spanning the gap. The germline CDR1 and CDR2 sequences are LNHDA and SQIVND (reference sequence). The CDR3 loop is CASSIGSGVPNTEAFF. In DNA form, the CDR3 reads TGTGCCAGTAGTATTGGGTCGGGGGTTCCGAACACTGAAGCTTTCTTT.

The chain is built from TRBV2 and TRBJ1-4, with D unresolved. Trimming left V 5 bases short and J 8 bases short, with 15 bases between. The CDR3 is 14 amino acids. Germline CDR1 SNHLY, CDR2 FYNNEI. Written as DNA, the CDR3 is TGTGCCAGCAGTTTTGGGGTCAGCGGAGAAAAACTGTTTTTT. Encoded protein: CASSFGVSGEKLFF.

The CDR3 here is CASSLGDRGNYGYTF. DNA for the CDR3: TGTGCCAGCAGCTTAGGGGACAGGGGGAATTATGGCTACACCTTC. The V call is TRBV7-9, the J call TRBJ1-2, with 11 bases identical to TRBD1. This CDR3 contains 15 residues. Germline V lookup: CDR1 SEHNR, CDR2 FQNEAQ (reference sequence). With V trimmed by 1 base and J by 5 bases, 3 bases remained unmatched. The entire variable domain, with the rest obtained from reference TRBV7-9 and TRBJ1-2, is as follows: DTGVSQNPRHKITKRGQNVTFRCDPISEHNRLYWYRQTLGQGPEFLTYFQNEAQLEKSRLLSDRFSAERPKGSFSTLEIQRTEQGDSAMYLCASSLGDRGNYGYTFGSGTRLTVV.

This clone was detected only once. The chain couples TRBV6-6 to TRBJ1-1, with 7 bases that match TRBD1. The germline V gene encodes CDR1 MNHNY and CDR2 SVGAGI (reference sequence). The junction had 3 bases not matched to a gene; V was cut back by 5 bases and J by 0 bases. This CDR3 has 14 residues. The CDR3 is CASSMTGMNTEAFF. The CDR3 DNA is TGTGCCAGCAGTATGACAGGGATGAACACTGAAGCTTTCTTT.

The chain employs TRBV30 and TRBJ1-2; D may be TRBD1 (5 bases). The CDR3 is 13 amino acids. V was pared by 0 bases and J by 6 bases, with 11 bases between. Germline V lookup: CDR1 GTSNPN, CDR2 SVGIG (reference sequence). CDR3 sequence: CAWSVGVGDGYTF. DNA for the CDR3: TGTGCCTGGAGTGTAGGGGTCGGCGATGGCTACACCTTC.

V usage is TRBV3-1 (or the pseudogene TRBV3-2) and J usage is TRBJ2-7; possible D gene TRBD2, 5 bases. The CDR3 runs to 13 residues. The V gene lost 8 bases and the J gene lost 2 bases, with 13 bases spanning the gap. Germline V lookup: CDR1 LGHDT, CDR2 YNNKEL (reference sequence). This CDR3 reads CASASSGTYEQYF. CDR3 nucleotides: TGTGCCAGCGCTTCCTCCGGGACCTACGAGCAGTACTTC.

The rearrangement links TRBV19 to TRBJ2-7, with D possibly matching TRBD1 (5 bases). From germline, CDR1 is LNHDA and CDR2 SQIVND (reference sequence). The V gene lost 3 bases and the J gene lost 7 bases, with 19 bases spanning the gap. The CDR3 has 15 amino acids. CDR3 region: CASSIWGRFIPEQYF. As DNA, the CDR3 is TGTGCCAGTAGTATCTGGGGCAGATTTATTCCGGAGCAGTACTTC.

The rearrangement joins TRBV5-1 to TRBJ1-6, with 7 bases lining up with TRBD1. The CDR3 runs to 16 residues. Germline CDR1 SGHRS, CDR2 YFSETQ. V gave up 3 bases and J gave up 7 bases; unmatched junction bases: 10. The CDR3 sequence is CASSSNGQVNNSPLHF. CDR3 bases: TGCGCCAGCAGCTCAAATGGACAGGTTAACAATTCACCCCTCCACTTT.

This chain connects TRBV27 to TRBJ2-3; TRBD2 matches 14 bases. The CDR3 is 19 amino acids. V lost 0 bases to trimming and J lost 3 bases; unmatched junction nucleotides: 8. In germline, CDR1 is MNHEY, CDR2 SMNVEV (reference sequence). CDR3: CASSLSRLAGGPRTDTQYF. The CDR3 bases are TGTGCCAGCAGTTTATCCAGACTAGCGGGAGGGCCGCGGACAGATACGCAGTATTTT.

The chain uses TRBV3-1 (or the pseudogene TRBV3-2) and TRBJ1-5, with 7 bases lining up with TRBD1. Germline-derived CDR1 and CDR2 are LGHDT and YNNKEL (reference sequence). V was pared by 4 bases and J by 6 bases, with 12 bases of the junction left unmatched. This CDR3 region has 16 residues. The CDR3 sequence is CASSRQIQGHPQPQHF. The CDR3 bases are TGTGCCAGCAGCCGACAAATACAGGGGCACCCTCAGCCCCAGCATTTT.

This clone was observed once. J is TRBJ2-5 and V is TRBV6-5; TRBD1 aligns across 8 bases. There are 13 residues in the CDR3. After removal of 6 bases from V and 5 bases from J, the junction contained 5 bases not matched to a gene. Germline CDR1 reads MNHEY; CDR2 reads SVGAGI. CDR3 DNA: TGTGCCAGCAGCCTCAGGGGGCAGGAGACCCAGTACTTC. Amino acid sequence: CASSLRGQETQYF.

The chain links TRBV30 to TRBJ1-2, with 8 bases that match TRBD1. Trimming removed 3 bases from V and 6 bases from J; junction bases left unmatched: 6. Germline CDR1 reads GTSNPN; CDR2 reads SVGIG (reference sequence). The CDR3 consists of 13 residues. The CDR3 DNA sequence: TGTGCCTGGAGGAAACAGGGGGTCCATGGCTACACCTTC. As protein: CAWRKQGVHGYTF.

The J gene is TRBJ2-1, the V gene TRBV5-1; 7 bases are shared with TRBD2. The CDR3 consists of 13 residues. Germline V gives CDR1 SGHRS, CDR2 YFSETQ. After removal of 3 bases from V and 8 bases from J, the junction contained 5 bases not matched to a gene. CDR3: CASSSTSLYEQFF. CDR3 DNA sequence: TGCGCCAGCAGCTCGACTAGCTTGTATGAGCAGTTCTTC. Complete variable domain (other parts from reference TRBV5-1 and TRBJ2-1): KAGVTQTPRYLIKTRGQQVTLSCSPISGHRSVSWYQQTPGQGLQFLFEYFSETQRNKGNFPGRFSGRQFSNSRSEMNVSTLELGDSALYLCASSSTSLYEQFFGPGTRLTVL.

The J gene is TRBJ1-6, the V gene TRBV30; D remains ambiguous. The germline V gene has CDR1 GTSNPN and CDR2 SVGIG (reference sequence). Trimming shortened V by 1 base and J by 8 bases, and 9 bases separated the two germline ends. This CDR3 has 13 amino acids. The CDR3 sequence: CAWSAQFDSPLHF. The CDR3 region has the DNA TGTGCCTGGAGTGCTCAGTTCGATTCACCCCTCCACTTT.

J is TRBJ2-7 and V is TRBV9, with 9 bases identical to TRBD2. The CDR3 sequence is 15 residues long. The germline V gene has CDR1 SGDLS and CDR2 YYNGEE. V dropped 2 bases and J dropped 4; count of bases not matched to a gene: 7. CDR3 coding DNA: TGTGCCAGCAGCGTTGGTAGCGGGAGTTTGTACGAGCAGTACTTC. Its translation is CASSVGSGSLYEQYF.

The rearrangement joins TRBV10-1 to TRBJ1-2, with a weak D call TRBD1 (5 bases). V lost 0 bases and J lost 6, with 14 bases in between. The CDR3 runs to 15 residues. Germline-derived CDR1 and CDR2 are WNHNN and SYGVQD (reference sequence). The CDR3 bases are TGCGCCAGCAGTGAGTCTCCAGGGCCAACGGATGGCTACACCTTC. It translates to CASSESPGPTDGYTF.

The chain couples TRBV2 to TRBJ1-2; D ambiguous. V was shortened by 5 bases and J by 6 bases, with 10 bases between the two germline ends. The germline V gene encodes CDR1 SNHLY and CDR2 FYNNEI. This CDR3 comprises 12 residues. Here the CDR3 DNA reads TGTGCCAGCAGTCCGATTACAAATGGCTACACCTTC. This translates into CASSPITNGYTF.

This clone appeared a few times. The chain joins TRBV20-1 to TRBJ1-1; D remains ambiguous. Trimming took off 0 bases at V and 11 bases at J, with 10 bases between the two ends. Germline lookup yields CDR1 DFQATT and CDR2 SNEGSKA (reference sequence). The CDR3 covers 11 residues. CDR3 bases: TGCAGTGCTAGAGATCGGAGGTTTGCTTTCTTT. Protein sequence: CSARDRRFAFF.

The chain carries TRBV2 and TRBJ2-2; D remains unclear. V lost 8 bases to trimming and J lost 0 bases, with 10 bases between them. The CDR3 extends over 14 amino acids. CDR1 and CDR2 (germline): SNHLY, FYNNEI. Written as DNA, the CDR3 is TGTGCCAGCTCCCTCCGGGCGAACACCGGGGAGCTGTTTTTT. As protein: CASSLRANTGELFF. The full variable domain, completed using reference TRBV2 and TRBJ2-2, is EPEVTQTPSHQVTQMGQEVILRCVPISNHLYFYWYRQILGQKVEFLVSFYNNEISEKSEIFDDQFSVERPDGSNFTLKIRSTKLEDSAMYFCASSLRANTGELFFGEGSRLTVL.

CDR3 loop: CASSLVAGTNTQYF. The CDR3 nucleotides are TGTGCCAGCAGCTTGGTAGCGGGAACGAACACGCAGTATTTT. The chain joins TRBV5-6 to TRBJ2-3; 8 positions agree with TRBD2. Germline V CDR1 and CDR2: SGHDT, YYEEEE. This CDR3 has 14 amino acids. V lost 0 bases, J lost 9 bases, and 6 bases stayed unmatched.

The chain combines TRBV23-1 with TRBJ1-1; D is unresolved. TRBV23-1 is an ORF for which the function is uncertain. CDR3 length: 14 amino acids. V lost 4 bases, J lost 0 bases, and 9 bases lay in between. The CDR3 DNA reads as TGCGCCAGCAGTCTCCAGCGGCTGAACACTGAAGCTTTCTTT. Translated: CASSLQRLNTEAFF.

The chain employs TRBV6-1 and TRBJ2-5; 9 bases match TRBD2. Germline-derived CDR1 and CDR2 are MNHNS and SASEGT. The V gene end was trimmed by 1 base and the J gene end by 4 bases; junction bases not matched to a gene: 7. This CDR3 is built from 16 residues. The CDR3 region has the DNA TGTGCCAGCAGTGAAGAGGCGGGGGGGCCGTTAGAGACCCAGTACTTC. Protein sequence: CASSEEAGGPLETQYF.

The chain recombines TRBV10-3 with TRBJ1-1; no clear D. The CDR3 runs 15 residues. V lost 3 bases, J lost 3 bases, and 14 bases lay in between. Looked up from germline, CDR1 is ENHRY and CDR2 is SYGVKD. CDR3 bases: TGTGCCATCAGTGACGGCTCAGGTTGGGACACTGAAGCTTTCTTT. Translated, it gives CAISDGSGWDTEAFF.

The chain has TRBV9 and TRBJ2-7; weak D call: TRBD2 (6 bases). Trimming left V 0 bases short and J 2 bases short, with 15 bases between. The CDR3 loop spans 16 amino acids. Germline V gives CDR1 SGDLS, CDR2 YYNGEE. The CDR3 here is CASSVERAAGAYEQYF. The DNA of the CDR3 is TGTGCCAGCAGCGTAGAGCGGGCAGCCGGAGCCTACGAGCAGTACTTC.

V usage is TRBV5-1 and J usage is TRBJ2-1; TRBD2 agrees at 10 bases. Germline lookup yields CDR1 SGHRS and CDR2 YFSETQ. The CDR3 consists of 16 residues. V dropped 3 bases and J dropped 0; count of bases not matched to a gene: 3. CDR3 DNA: TGCGCCAGCAGCTACGGACTAGCGGCCTCCTACAATGAGCAGTTCTTC. Translation gives CASSYGLAASYNEQFF. Combining the CDR3 with reference TRBV5-1 and TRBJ2-1 gives the whole variable domain KAGVTQTPRYLIKTRGQQVTLSCSPISGHRSVSWYQQTPGQGLQFLFEYFSETQRNKGNFPGRFSGRQFSNSRSEMNVSTLELGDSALYLCASSYGLAASYNEQFFGPGTRLTVL.

The chain links TRBV24-1 to TRBJ2-1; TRBD2 matches 9 bases. The CDR3 totals 12 residues. Losses at the gene ends were 6 bases for V and 9 bases for J; bases not matched to a gene: 2. CDR1 and CDR2 from the germline V gene are KGHDR and SFDVKD. This CDR3 reads CATSPGLAEQFF. CDR3 coding DNA: TGTGCCACCAGTCCGGGACTAGCTGAGCAGTTCTTC.

V usage is TRBV18 and J usage is TRBJ1-1, with 8 bases fitting TRBD1. This CDR3 comprises 17 residues. The germline V gene encodes CDR1 KGHSH and CDR2 LQKENI. The ends lost 3 bases at V and 4 bases at J; junction bases unmatched: 13. The CDR3 loop reads CASSPNQGARGATEAFF. CDR3 in DNA: TGTGCCAGCTCACCTAACCAGGGGGCACGAGGGGCCACTGAAGCTTTCTTT.